The clone carrying this T cell receptor beta chain was picked up one time. The record originates from a study of blood T cell repertoires in COVID-19. Study in general: Collection of acute and convalescent COVID-19 samples took place in the United States, Italy and Spain. Sample material is recorded as cDNA or gDNA derived from T cells, B-cell-depleted T cells, or PBMCs.

Authors' methods: Estimation of nucleated cell counts relied on the amplification of reference gene primers. The protocol was immunoSEQ multiplex PCR, while the TCRdb copy is restricted to in-frame clones and leaves out a portion. V, J and clone size reflect that table, while D and trimming were determined from the DNA. The sample has around 300,000 clones, around 90% seen once. V gave up 7 bases and J gave up 3 bases, with 7 bases separating them. Germline CDR1 and CDR2: SGHAT and FQNNGV. The CDR3 covers 11 residues. The chain carries TRBV11-2 and TRBJ2-7, with D unresolved. The origin of this receptor is a man aged 50-59 years with acute or convalescent COVID-19. Sequencing was carried out using peripheral blood. The CDR3 region is CASTNSYEQYF. CDR3 coding DNA: TGTGCCAGCACAAACAGCTACGAGCAGTACTTC.